Following are 23 T cell receptor beta chains from one sample sequenced in a study of T cell responses to AZD1222 COVID-19 vaccine. The data were produced by immunoSEQ multiplex PCR, yet TCRdb's version contains in-frame clones alone and is incomplete. The table has some 150,000 clones, about 90% seen once. Sequencing was performed on peripheral blood, taken on day 0 of MenACWY control vaccination. The receptors were gathered from an adult in good health.

This chain connects TRBV5-5 to TRBJ1-5; tentative D call: TRBD1 (6 bases). The CDR3 is made up of 14 amino acids. Germline CDR1 and CDR2: SGHKS and YYEKEE (reference sequence). Trimming cost V 4 bases and J 9 bases, with 17 bases left between them. The DNA for the CDR3 is TGTGCCAGCAGCATCGGGACAACCCAGGGGCCCCAGCATTTT. Its protein product is CASSIGTTQGPQHF.

The V call is TRBV5-1, the J call TRBJ2-1; TRBD2 matches at 10 bases. CDR3 length equals 14 residues. Germline-derived CDR1 and CDR2 are SGHRS and YFSETQ. Trimming cost V 6 bases and J 8 bases; bases outside gene matches: 8. CDR3 sequence reads: CASKPNSGRYEQFF. CDR3 sequence (DNA): TGCGCCAGCAAGCCCAATAGCGGGAGGTATGAGCAGTTCTTC.

The genes are TRBV5-6 and TRBJ2-7; D is unresolved. Germline V CDR1 and CDR2: SGHDT, YYEEEE. This CDR3 has 15 amino acids. V was clipped by 0 bases and J by 3 bases, with 13 bases between them. The CDR3 coding sequence is TGTGCCAGCAGCTTGGGTCTGAGTCAGGACTACGAGCAGTACTTC. Translated, it gives CASSLGLSQDYEQYF.

DNA of the CDR3: TGTGCCAGCAGTTACTCACAGTCGTCCAACGAGCAGTACTTC. Protein product: CASSYSQSSNEQYF. This chain uses TRBV6-5 with TRBJ2-7; D is unclear. V lost 0 bases and J lost 5, with 11 bases in between. This CDR3 spans 14 amino acids. Germline V gene lookup returns CDR1 MNHEY and CDR2 SVGAGI.

The chain is built from TRBV5-8 and TRBJ2-7, with TRBD1 matching over 7 bases. Germline-derived CDR1 and CDR2 are SGHTS and YDEGEE. V gave up 0 bases and J gave up 2 bases; unmatched junction bases: 5. The CDR3 totals 15 residues. CDR3 loop: CASSLGSQGAYEQYF. CDR3 DNA: TGTGCCAGCAGCTTGGGGAGCCAGGGGGCCTACGAGCAGTACTTC.

A few counts support this clone. The chain uses TRBV10-3 and TRBJ2-7; 13 bases map to TRBD2. Germline CDR1 ENHRY, CDR2 SYGVKD. The V segment lost 6 bases and the J segment 5 bases; nucleotides outside the gene matches: 7. CDR3 length equals 15 residues. The CDR3 here is CAIRVLAGGWDEQYF. The CDR3 DNA reads TGTGCCATCAGGGTACTAGCGGGAGGGTGGGACGAGCAGTACTTC.

The chain couples TRBV19 to TRBJ1-4; D uncertain. Germline V CDR1 and CDR2: LNHDA, SQIVND (reference sequence). The CDR3 contains 13 residues. V was clipped by 7 bases and J by 5 bases, with 11 bases between them. CDR3 in DNA: TGTGCCAGTAAAGAACAGCCGAATGAAAAACTGTTTTTT. This codes for CASKEQPNEKLFF.

The chain has TRBV19 and TRBJ1-2, with TRBD1 matching 7 bases. CDR1 and CDR2 (germline): LNHDA, SQIVND (reference sequence). This CDR3 is built from 13 residues. The V gene end was trimmed by 5 bases and the J gene end by 6 bases; junction bases not matched to a gene: 6. CDR3 in DNA: TGTGCCAGTAGTTCCGGGACAGTACATGGCTACACCTTC. Translated, it gives CASSSGTVHGYTF.

The V gene is TRBV21-1, the J gene TRBJ2-1. TRBV21-1 is marked as a pseudogene. The CDR3 is 14 amino acids. Here the CDR3 DNA reads TGTGCCAGCATAAAAGCGGGGGTAAACAATGAGCAGTTCTTC. Protein product: CASIKAGVNNEQFF.

The chain employs TRBV5-6 and TRBJ1-3; D gene uncertain. Per germline, CDR1 SGHDT and CDR2 YYEEEE. The V end lost 2 bases, the J end lost 0 bases, and 9 bases lay between the germline ends. The CDR3 extends over 15 amino acids. CDR3 residues: CASSLITGSGNTIYF. The CDR3 DNA follows: TGTGCCAGCAGCTTAATCACGGGCTCTGGAAACACCATATATTTT. The complete variable domain, with remaining parts taken from reference TRBV5-6 and TRBJ1-3, reads DAGVTQSPTHLIKTRGQQVTLRCSPKSGHDTVSWYQQALGQGPQFIFQYYEEEERQRGNFPDRFSGHQFPNYSSELNVNALLLGDSALYLCASSLITGSGNTIYFGEGSWLTVV.

The chain employs TRBV11-3 and TRBJ1-1, with a possible D match to TRBD1 (5 bases). The CDR3 length is 15 residues. V lost 4 bases, J lost 1 base, and 13 bases lay in between. From germline, CDR1 is SGHNT and CDR2 YENEEA. In nucleotides, the CDR3 is TGTGCCAGCAGCTCTCGGGGCAGGCGGAACACTGAAGCTTTCTTT. It codes for CASSSRGRRNTEAFF.

V usage is TRBV29-1 and J usage is TRBJ2-3; D ambiguous. Germline V gene sequence: CDR1 SQVTM, CDR2 ANQGSEA. Trimming cost V 3 bases and J 11 bases, with 24 bases left between them. The CDR3 runs 15 residues. The CDR3 coding sequence is TGCAGCGTTGACCCAAAGGCAGCCCCCACGGCTATGCAGTATTTT. Its translation: CSVDPKAAPTAMQYF.

This clone has only one observation. The V gene is TRBV12-3 or TRBV12-4, the J gene TRBJ1-4, with D unresolved. CDR3 size: 12 residues. V was clipped by 5 bases and J by 8 bases, with 9 bases between them. The CDR3 is CASSKVKEKLFF. The CDR3 DNA is TGTGCCAGCAGTAAAGTCAAGGAAAAACTGTTTTTT.

The chain uses TRBV5-1 and TRBJ2-3; D ambiguous. Between the trimmed V and J ends, which lost 7 bases and 3 bases, there was a span of 15 bases. There are 14 residues in the CDR3. Germline lookup yields CDR1 SGHRS and CDR2 YFSETQ. CDR3: CASHTGPGTDTQYF. CDR3 bases: TGCGCCAGCCACACTGGCCCGGGTACAGATACGCAGTATTTT.

J is TRBJ2-7 and V is TRBV6-5; D is unclear. This CDR3 is built from 14 residues. V lost 6 bases and J 7 bases, leaving 19 bases between the germline ends. CDR1 and CDR2 (germline): MNHEY, SVGAGI. The CDR3 coding sequence is TGTGCCAGCAGGGGGTTATATGCCCGTGGGGAGCAGTACTTC. It yields the protein CASRGLYARGEQYF.

This rearrangement joins TRBV12-3 or TRBV12-4 to TRBJ1-2; 8 nucleotides align to TRBD1. The CDR3 sequence is 13 residues long. J gave up 12 bases and V 5 bases, and 11 bases lay outside the gene matches. The chain's CDR3 is CASSPSPGTGDTF. Written as DNA, the CDR3 is TGTGCCAGCAGTCCCTCCCCCGGGACAGGTGACACCTTC.

In DNA form, the CDR3 reads TGTGCCAGCAGCGGGGACAGAAAAAACATTCAGTACTTC. It is translated as CASSGDRKNIQYF. V is TRBV12-3 or TRBV12-4 and J is TRBJ2-4; 7 bases are shared with TRBD1. This CDR3 has 13 residues. Trimming cost V 6 bases and J 4 bases; bases outside gene matches: 3.

CDR3 sequence (DNA): TGTGCCAGCAGCCGACAGTCAGATACGCAGTATTTT. Translated, it gives CASSRQSDTQYF. The chain combines TRBV6-6 with TRBJ2-3; a weak D match, TRBD1 (5 bases). The CDR3 sequence is 12 residues long. Trimming took 6 bases from V and 4 from J, leaving 8 bases between them. Germline assignment: CDR1 MNHNY and CDR2 SVGAGI (reference sequence).

This clone was picked up one time. The genes are TRBV7-2 and TRBJ2-7; D unresolved. Looked up from germline, CDR1 is SGHTA and CDR2 is FQGNSA. This CDR3 region has 14 residues. Trimming cost V 4 bases and J 2 bases, with 12 bases left between them. As DNA, the CDR3 is TGTGCCAGCAGCTATGTGGGAATGACCTACGAGCAGTACTTC. It codes for CASSYVGMTYEQYF.

The chain links TRBV2 to TRBJ1-3, with D tentatively TRBD1 (5 bases). The length of the CDR3 is 14 residues. Germline V gene data show CDR1 as SNHLY and CDR2 as FYNNEI. Trimming left V 5 bases short and J 4 bases short, with 12 bases between. The CDR3 coding sequence is TGTGCCAGCAGTCCCGGGACGCGAGGAAACACCATATATTTT. Translation: CASSPGTRGNTIYF.

The chain recombines TRBV15 with TRBJ1-5, with 9 bases matching TRBD1. The CDR3 contains 15 residues. Looked up from germline, CDR1 is LNHNV and CDR2 is YYDKDF (reference sequence). V trimming: 3 bases; J trimming: 5 bases; junction bases outside the gene matches: 5. Here the CDR3 reads CATSSRTGVDQPQHF. Here the CDR3 DNA reads TGTGCCACCAGCAGCCGGACAGGGGTCGATCAGCCCCAGCATTTT.

The chain links TRBV28 to TRBJ1-5; D possibly corresponds to TRBD1 (5 bases). The germline gives CDR1 MDHEN, CDR2 SYDVKM. Between the trimmed V and J ends, which lost 5 bases and 5 bases, there was a span of 10 bases. This CDR3 has 13 residues. This CDR3 reads CASSLRDDQPQHF. DNA for the CDR3: TGTGCCAGCAGTCTAAGGGACGATCAGCCCCAGCATTTT.

V is TRBV11-2 and J is TRBJ2-7, with D possibly matching TRBD1 (5 bases). The CDR3 has 15 amino acids. V shed 2 bases and J shed 5 bases, with 16 bases lying between them. The germline CDR1 and CDR2 sequences are SGHAT and FQNNGV. In nucleotides, the CDR3 is TGTGCCAGCAGCTTATTTTTTGGCTCCAGGGACGAGCAGTACTTC. As protein: CASSLFFGSRDEQYF.